The present T cell receptor beta chain was sequenced within a study of regulatory dendritic cells for organ transplantation. Study-wide context: Dendritic cell cultures received LPS on day 6.

In regard to this clone: Its antigen is as yet unknown.

The V gene lost 3 bases and the J gene lost 0 bases, with 15 bases spanning the gap. The CDR3 sequence is 17 residues long. Germline V CDR1 and CDR2: SGHTA, FQGNSA. CFSE-labeled sorted T cells met regulatory or mature dendritic cells for more than four days. CD4+ or CD8+ T cells were sorted as naive CD45RA+ or memory CD45RO+. Findings and limits, study-wide: Memory CD8+ clonal expansion seemed more limited with regulatory than mature dendritic cells. Naive T cells showed high diversity, memory cells less, memory CD8+ least.

Repertoires were generated with immunoSEQ multiplex PCR, while TCRdb's copy carries only in-frame clones and drops some. This sample has under 15,000 clones, with 74% found just once. What was sequenced was naive CD4+ T cells from blood cultured with regulatory dendritic cells. Specified subset: CD45RA+ naive T cells. V usage is TRBV7-2 and J usage is TRBJ1-3, with D possibly matching TRBD1 (5 bases). This TCR was sampled from a human donor in good health. The CDR3 protein is CASSFFQTVRSGNTIYF. CDR3 DNA sequence: TGTGCCAGCAGCTTCTTCCAGACAGTCCGCTCTGGAAACACCATATATTTT.